The T cell receptor (beta chain) under discussion was sequenced for a study of Ad26.COV2.S vaccination and SARS-CoV-2 variants (dated by TCRdb to about 2021). Some background on the complete study: Vaccine-arm donors were drawn from COV1001, a multicentre, randomized, double-blind, placebo-controlled phase I-IIa trial of Ad26.COV2.S in healthy adults. Ad26.COV2.S was administered intramuscularly at a dose of 5x10^10 or 1x10^11 viral particles, either as one shot or as two shots given 56 days apart. Sequencing of the TCRbeta repertoire served to evaluate the specificity and breadth of SARS-CoV-2-reactive T cell receptors following Ad26.COV2.S vaccination. A total of approximately 30 samples were included in the TCR-sequenced set, comprising around 19 Ad26.COV2.S vaccine recipients, 5 placebo recipients and 8 SARS-CoV-2 convalescent individuals. Trial participants were randomized into five groups of five: low-dose or high-dose Ad26.COV2.S given once or twice, or placebo on both occasions. Throughout the experiments and outcome assessment, investigators stayed blinded to trial group allocation. Broad study findings and their caveats: After vaccination, spike-specific CD8+ and CD4+ T cell responses were reported to show substantial breadth. Vaccine and placebo recipients had similar non-spike TCR breadth, a finding consistent with the vaccine containing only spike. The authors noted that total T cell responses may have been underestimated by the TCR breadth and depth analyses. The study lacked the statistical power to compare responses across vaccine doses or regimens. Spike-specific TCR breadth was higher in Ad26.COV2.S recipients than in placebo recipients (P = 0.0014).

Measured from the cysteine to the phenylalanine, the CDR3 is 14 residues long. The read is trimmed to its CDR3 DNA, 42 bases read in frame from base 1. From a lookup of the germline V gene, CDR1 and CDR2 are SGHVS and FQNEAQ. Trimming removed 1 base from V and 9 bases from J, leaving 13 bases between the germline ends. The immunoSEQ Assay was used to sequence TCRbeta CDR3 regions. After extraction, genomic DNA underwent amplification by bias-controlled multiplex PCR, followed by high-throughput sequencing. The authors' analysis ran thus. Collapsing and filtering of sequences were performed to quantify the absolute abundance of each unique TCRbeta CDR3 region. T cell fraction was estimated by normalization of TCRbeta template counts to usable DNA, with usable DNA being measured through amplification of reference genes present in all nucleated cells. Repertoire TCRs were annotated as SARS-CoV-2-specific by exact matching of V gene, CDR3 amino acid sequence and J gene to a known reactive TCR set. The reference SARS-CoV-2 TCR set came from MIRA and was filtered for enrichment in COVID-19-positive ImmuneCODE repertoires, removing public or cross-reactive TCRs. Using the MIRA antigens, annotated TCRs were further analysed by specific ORF or by position within an ORF. Breadth was defined as annotated unique rearrangements over total unique productive rearrangements; depth was the summed frequency of those rearrangements. Two-sided Wilcoxon rank-sum tests were applied when comparing TCR breadth between groups. This is the immuneACCESS table as TCRdb keeps it, with only in-frame sequences that have V and J called. A part of the clones is gone; compared with another copy, unresolved V genes explain less than half, and the rest is unexplained. V, J and clone size reflect that table, while D and trimming were determined from the DNA. Across this sample there are 350,000 to 500,000 clones, with roughly 87% seen only once. The ten largest clones capture under 4.5% of the sample.

Read against the paper, the sample's treatment or condition label means: around 19 received Ad26.COV2.S at low or high dose, single or two shots; five or six received placebo; per-sample allocation not given. For vaccine and placebo recipients, the sequenced repertoires came from samples collected on day 63 after the first injection. In Cohort 1b, around 23 adults aged 18-55 years were enrolled at a single site in Boston, USA, between 29 July and 7 August 2020. Ad26.COV2.S was a replication-incompetent adenovirus type 26 vector expressing a prefusion-stabilized SARS-CoV-2 spike protein from the original Wuhan strain. As regards this clone: Its recognized antigen is unknown. One base away there is no much larger clone; base qualities are not given.

Recombination linked TRBV7-8 to TRBJ1-5; there is no confident call for the D gene. Sequences were derived from peripheral blood, sampled in a trial of Ad26.COV2.S vaccine versus placebo. The TCR comes from a person between 18 and 65 years old who received the Ad26.COV2.S COVID-19 vaccine or a placebo. The DNA reads TGTGCCAGCAGCTTAGGCGATGTCCTGGGGCCCCAGCATTTT. The translation is CASSLGDVLGPQHF.